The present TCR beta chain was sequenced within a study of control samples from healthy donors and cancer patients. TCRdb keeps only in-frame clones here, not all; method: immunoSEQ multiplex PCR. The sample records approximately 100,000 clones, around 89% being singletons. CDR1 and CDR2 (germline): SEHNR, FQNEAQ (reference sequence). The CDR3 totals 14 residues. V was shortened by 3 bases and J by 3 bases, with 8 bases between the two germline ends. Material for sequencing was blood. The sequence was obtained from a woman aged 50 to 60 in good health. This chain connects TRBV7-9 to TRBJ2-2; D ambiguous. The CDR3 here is CASSFRWDTGELFF. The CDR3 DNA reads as TGTGCCAGCAGCTTCAGGTGGGACACCGGGGAGCTGTTTTTT.